This TCR beta chain was recovered during a study of cytomegalovirus exposure and HLA in healthy donors. General study results and limits: Cytomegalovirus status was reportedly diagnosed by the classifier with high specificity and sensitivity.

A remark on this clone: The target antigen is unknown.

This CDR3 spans 15 amino acids. The germline V gene encodes CDR1 MNHEY and CDR2 SMNVEV (reference sequence). Between the trimmed V and J ends, which lost 3 bases and 4 bases, there was a span of 13 bases. Use of 60 Vbeta and 13 Jbeta primers characterized the PCR. The table came from immunoSEQ multiplex PCR; TCRdb's copy has only in-frame clones and leaves some out. The sample has around 100,000 clones; 74% are singletons. The TCR originated in a middle-aged man in good health and CMV-seropositive. Sequences were obtained from PBMCs. The chain couples TRBV27 to TRBJ2-1, with TRBD2 as a possible D gene (6 bases). Written as DNA, the CDR3 is TGTGCCAGCAGTTTCGGCGGGACCGGATACAATGAGCAGTTCTTC. Translating gives CASSFGGTGYNEQFF.